A selection of T cell receptor beta chains follows, all from one sample in a study of molecular identifiers for immune sequencing clone quantification. In TCRdb, the PCR reads were re-called with MiXCR into one record per CDR3 protein. In the table there are around 470,000 distinct CDR3 sequences, over 20% of which are singletons. The sequenced sample was naive CD8+ T cells from blood, with Jurkat cell RNA spiked in. The receptors were sampled from a human donor in good health. Some libraries in this study had Jurkat cell RNA spiked in. CDR3s include the opening cysteine and the closing phenylalanine or tryptophan. The order of the fields is V gene, CDR3 protein.

TRBV7-6 CASSQGQGHQETLYF
TRBV19 CASSISAEGTQYF
TRBV6-2/TRBV6-3 CASSYSKEDLWGNQPQHF
TRBV16 CASSQSLLSSAQETQYF
TRBV9 CASSPEGGGRLLDTQYF
TRBV9 CASSVTGSGELFF
TRBV29-1 CSVNTGPTYEQYF
TRBV4-2 CASSQGEGAPEQYF
TRBV29-1 CSVEIQGRGDTEAFF
TRBV7-8 CASSLYGATNEKLFF
TRBV7-9 CASSLSIYSGDLNTGELFF
TRBV5-6 CASSVLVQGAGNTIYF
TRBV6-5 CAGRNEGDTEAFF
TRBV28 CASSELGEREETSTDTQYF
TRBV13 CASSFRTGIGYTF
TRBV4-3 CASSQDLSRTGLSYEQYF
TRBV21-1 CASSNMTGMTETFF
TRBV4-3 CASSQHPPGQGTEAFF
TRBV4-1 CASSQQDPGQGAGGYTF
TRBV19 CASSIGSPAARELFF
TRBV28 CASSFISRLDSGNTIYF
TRBV7-9 CASTKTAIEQYF
TRBV27 CASKIAGGPGYEQYF
TRBV7-7 CASSPVAAGMNTEAFF
TRBV29-1 CSVEAGSNTGELFF
TRBV6-2/TRBV6-3 CASSSIITDPNTEAFF
TRBV20-1 CSARDHDRAWNYGYTF
TRBV28 CASSFRGSLNEQFF
TRBV4-3 CASSQDIRLAGVGTGELFF
TRBV7-2 CASSFSGGTYEQYF
TRBV5-1 CASSFMGPAYSGNTIYF
TRBV6-2/TRBV6-3 CASSYVVGSGANVLTF
TRBV5-6 CASSLFPGGSADTQHF
TRBV19 CASKDSYNEQFF
TRBV10-3 CAISPTSGATDTQYF
TRBV30 CAWSVSVGAEAFF
TRBV7-9 CASSFQRETQYF
TRBV4-3 CASSQDMTGAYGYTF
TRBV28 CASSTRRQSPYEQYF
TRBV7-9 CASSLGTMQYF
TRBV6-5 CASSYFWTDTQYF
TRBV27 CASRRTGKITYEQYF
TRBV6-6 CASSYSAGTGVGTGELFF
TRBV5-6 CASSLEGGMNTGAFF
TRBV4-3 CASCQEDRPGYTF
TRBV2 CASSKTGHRFNTEAFF
TRBV27 CASSLSVGDEAFF
TRBV12-3/TRBV12-4 CASSLGLGYTF
TRBV20-1 CSARDRLAGTYEQYF
TRBV20-1 CSARLTGGNQPQHF
TRBV6-5 CASSYSHTDGYTF
TRBV19 CASSILEPIYGYTF
TRBV29-1 CSVDRKPVSYGYTF
TRBV5-4 CASSFRGVAEAFF
TRBV6-5 CASSYSGSSGLGETQYF
TRBV4-3 CASSQDSQQQGADTQYF
TRBV5-6 CASSFLLAVTGELFF
TRBV6-2/TRBV6-3 CASSQSRTGYYEQYF
TRBV7-9 CASSLDEGVGYEQYF